Below are 12 T cell receptor beta chains sequenced from a single sample in a study of CD8 T cells in ankylosing spondylitis. TCRdb independently ran MiXCR on the 5' RACE reads; one entry per CDR3 protein. The table has about 190,000 distinct CDR3 sequences, 13% seen once; the top ten hold 9.5% to 11%. The sequenced sample was blood, either unsorted or a sorted T cell fraction (not recorded which). These receptors originate from a female donor with ankylosing spondylitis or in good health (not recorded which).

This clonotype was recorded at least ten times. The chain uses TRBV29-1 and TRBJ1-5; a weak D match, TRBD1 (6 bases). The length of the CDR3 is 14 residues. Germline-derived CDR1 and CDR2 are SQVTM and ANQGSEA. The V and J ends lost 5 bases and 4 bases respectively, with 15 bases between them. Here the CDR3 DNA reads TGCAGCGTTAAACTCAGGGGCGTGAATCAGCCCCAGCATTTT. Protein: CSVKLRGVNQPQHF.

The chain is built from TRBV29-1 and TRBJ2-7; D gene uncertain. From germline, CDR1 is SQVTM and CDR2 ANQGSEA. The CDR3 has 12 residues. V lost 2 bases and J lost 2, with 7 bases in between. CDR3 sequence: CSVEWAPYEQYF. The DNA for the CDR3 is TGCAGCGTTGAATGGGCACCCTACGAGCAGTACTTC.

Of note for this clonotype: Just one base apart from a much larger clone, this may be a read error. The V call is TRBV5-1, the J call TRBJ1-1; D remains ambiguous. Germline CDR1 SGHRS, CDR2 YFSETQ. This CDR3 contains 15 residues. The ends were cut back, 0 bases at V and 6 bases at J, with 15 bases in the middle. This chain's CDR3 is CASSLVGRRISEAFF. CDR3 sequence (DNA): TGCGCCAGCAGCTTGGTGGGCCGAAGGATATCTGAAGCTTTCTTT.

This clonotype was counted many times. This chain connects TRBV28 to TRBJ2-2, with 7 bases fitting TRBD2. The CDR3 is 16 amino acids. Per germline, CDR1 MDHEN and CDR2 SYDVKM. The V and J ends lost 2 bases and 6 bases, in that order; junction bases with no gene match: 9. The CDR3 loop reads CASSLRGSRRSGELFF. Here the CDR3 DNA reads TGTGCCAGCAGTTTACGCGGGAGCCGGAGGTCCGGGGAGCTGTTTTTT.

The CDR3 loop reads CASSLAGTGVPYEQYF. In DNA, the CDR3 is TGTGCCAGCAGCTTAGCGGGGACAGGGGTTCCCTACGAGCAGTACTTC. The chain recombines TRBV7-2 with TRBJ2-7; 10 bases agree with TRBD1. This CDR3 contains 16 residues. CDR1 SGHTA and CDR2 FQGNSA come from the germline V gene. Unmatched junction bases numbered 4, after V lost 0 bases and J lost 2 bases.

This clonotype was recorded at least ten times. The chain joins TRBV24-1 to TRBJ1-1, with D perhaps matching TRBD1 (5 bases). This CDR3 has 15 residues. CDR1 KGHDR and CDR2 SFDVKD come from the germline V gene. The V gene lost 9 bases and the J gene lost 0 bases, with 16 bases spanning the gap. CDR3 in DNA: TGTGCCACCCGTCCCGGGACGGGAATGAACACTGAAGCTTTCTTT. Translation gives CATRPGTGMNTEAFF.

This clonotype has at least ten counts. The chain uses TRBV10-3 and TRBJ1-1, with 7 bases that match TRBD1. J gave up 8 bases and V 0 bases, and 3 bases lay outside the gene matches. The CDR3 is made up of 13 amino acids. The germline gives CDR1 ENHRY, CDR2 SYGVKD. CDR3 protein: CAISESRGQEAFF. The CDR3 DNA is TGTGCCATCAGTGAGTCGCGGGGACAGGAAGCTTTCTTT.

The chain couples TRBV5-1 to TRBJ2-1, with D unclear. The germline gives CDR1 SGHRS, CDR2 YFSETQ. Trimming left V 0 bases short and J 4 bases short, with 5 bases between. The CDR3 sequence is 13 residues long. The CDR3 DNA reads as TGCGCCAGCAGCTTGGAGCCTTACAATGAGCAGTTCTTC. This codes for CASSLEPYNEQFF. Full variable domain (rest looked up from reference TRBV5-1 and TRBJ2-1): KAGVTQTPRYLIKTRGQQVTLSCSPISGHRSVSWYQQTPGQGLQFLFEYFSETQRNKGNFPGRFSGRQFSNSRSEMNVSTLELGDSALYLCASSLEPYNEQFFGPGTRLTVL.

This clonotype was counted at least ten times. The chain employs TRBV7-2 and TRBJ2-1; TRBD1 aligns across 8 bases. The CDR3 runs to 15 residues. V lost 5 bases, J lost 1 base, and 4 bases stayed unmatched. Per the germline V gene, CDR1 is SGHTA and CDR2 is FQGNSA. CDR3 amino acids: CASSAGQVSYNEQFF. As DNA, the CDR3 is TGTGCCAGCAGCGCGGGACAGGTGTCCTACAATGAGCAGTTCTTC.

This clonotype was counted many times. The CDR3 protein is CASSKTRQSYNQPQHF. Written as DNA, the CDR3 is TGTGCCAGCAGCAAAACCCGACAGAGCTACAATCAGCCCCAGCATTTT. The chain couples TRBV6-1 to TRBJ1-5, with D possibly matching TRBD1 (5 bases). Germline V lookup: CDR1 MNHNS, CDR2 SASEGT. Between the trimmed V and J ends, which lost 6 bases and 3 bases, there was a span of 18 bases. The CDR3 runs 16 residues.

At least ten counts were recorded for this clonotype. The chain recombines TRBV20-1 with TRBJ1-2; TRBD1 matches 9 bases. CDR1 and CDR2 (germline): DFQATT, SNEGSKA (reference sequence). With V trimmed by 6 bases and J by 4 bases, 12 bases remained unmatched. This CDR3 region has 15 residues. CDR3 in DNA: TGCAGTGCCGAGGGGGCCGGGACAGGGATCTATGGCTACACCTTC. It codes for CSAEGAGTGIYGYTF.

The rearrangement links TRBV7-9 to TRBJ2-3; tentatively, D is TRBD1 or TRBD2 (5 bases each). The CDR3 spans 14 residues. Germline V gene lookup returns CDR1 SEHNR and CDR2 FQNEAQ (reference sequence). Trimming took 5 bases from V and 6 from J, leaving 15 bases between them. The CDR3 protein is CASSVGPAQDTQYF. CDR3 DNA sequence: TGTGCCAGCAGCGTGGGACCAGCCCAGGATACGCAGTATTTT.